A selection of T cell receptor beta chains follows, all from one sample in a study of blood T cell repertoires in COVID-19. Here immunoSEQ multiplex PCR was the method, and the copy in TCRdb shows in-frame clones only, minus some. This table has fewer than 250,000 clones, around 85% appearing once. Material: PBMCs or T cells enriched from blood (not recorded which). Receptor source: a woman in her thirties or forties with acute COVID-19. Both conserved end residues are part of each CDR3. A D gene is named only where the DNA matches it firmly. Not every row has a clone size; where given, it reads once, few, many or a size class.

d_call	clone_size	v_call	j_call	cdr3_aa	cdr3_nt
.	.	TRBV6-1	TRBJ2-7	CASSEATGDPNYEQYF	TGTGCCAGCAGTGAAGCGACGGGGGATCCCAACTACGAGCAGTACTTC
.	.	TRBV28	TRBJ2-3	CASISEDTQYF	TGTGCCAGCATAAGCGAGGATACGCAGTATTTT
.	once	TRBV7-2	TRBJ2-2	CASSFDRRTGELFF	TGTGCCAGCAGCTTCGACAGGCGGACCGGGGAGCTGTTTTTT
TRBD2	.	TRBV7-9	TRBJ2-1	CASSLDGGVNEQFF	TGTGCCAGCAGCTTAGACGGGGGGGTCAATGAGCAGTTCTTC
.	once	TRBV24-1	TRBJ1-3	CATSDQLANTIYF	TGTGCCACCAGTGACCAACTAGCAAACACCATATATTTT
TRBD2	.	TRBV9	TRBJ2-7	CASSEGTSASYEQYF	TGTGCCAGCAGCGAGGGGACTAGCGCCTCCTACGAGCAGTACTTC
.	.	TRBV11-2	TRBJ1-2	CASSTRQLANYGYTF	TGTGCCAGCAGCACCCGACAGTTAGCTAACTATGGCTACACCTTC
.	once	TRBV3-1/TRBV3-2	TRBJ2-7	CASSVNPGLAKGEQYF	TGTGCCAGCAGCGTTAATCCGGGACTTGCGAAGGGGGAGCAGTACTTC
TRBD2	.	TRBV7-9	TRBJ2-2	CASSLSGAGELFF	TGTGCCAGCAGCTTAAGCGGGGCTGGGGAGCTGTTTTTT
TRBD1	.	TRBV9	TRBJ1-6	CASSPGGSSYNSPLHF	TGTGCCAGCAGCCCAGGGGGTAGCTCCTATAATTCACCCCTCCACTTT
.	few	TRBV28	TRBJ2-1	CASSSVTDNEQFF	TGTGCCAGCAGCTCCGTGACAGACAATGAGCAGTTCTTC
TRBD2	.	TRBV7-6	TRBJ2-7	CASSLNPPVFTSGSYEQYF	TGTGCCAGCAGCCTAAACCCCCCTGTCTTTACTAGCGGGAGCTACGAGCAGTACTTC
TRBD1	.	TRBV3-1/TRBV3-2	TRBJ2-1	CASSQRTGGLEQFF	TGTGCCAGCAGCCAAAGGACAGGGGGCTTAGAGCAGTTCTTC
.	few	TRBV5-6	TRBJ2-7	CASSLGHRSYEQYF	TGTGCCAGCAGCTTGGGACACCGATCCTACGAGCAGTACTTC
.	.	TRBV11-2	TRBJ2-4	CASSITWTPGPLNIQYF	TGTGCCAGCAGCATAACCTGGACACCCGGTCCCTTAAACATTCAGTACTTC
.	many	TRBV9	TRBJ2-2	CASSDPQSGELFF	TGTGCCAGCAGCGACCCACAGTCCGGGGAGCTGTTTTTT
TRBD2	once	TRBV27	TRBJ2-5	CASSPNSGKETQYF	TGTGCCAGCAGTCCCAATAGCGGGAAAGAGACCCAGTACTTC
.	.	TRBV6-5	TRBJ2-3	CASSPPGGVDTQYF	TGTGCCAGCAGTCCCCCTGGCGGCGTGGATACGCAGTATTTT
.	few	TRBV28	TRBJ2-1	CASSSGWKPDEFF	TGTGCCAGCAGTTCAGGGTGGAAGCCGGATGAGTTCTTC
TRBD1	.	TRBV11-2	TRBJ1-6	CASTGQNNSPLHF	TGTGCCAGCACGGGACAGAATAATTCACCCCTCCACTTT
TRBD2	.	TRBV28	TRBJ2-1	CASSLRREGLSYNEQFF	TGTGCCAGCAGTTTGCGGAGGGAGGGCTTATCCTACAATGAGCAGTTCTTC
TRBD2	once	TRBV28	TRBJ2-7	CASSLSGTSGSYEQYF	TGTGCCAGCAGTTTATCAGGGACTAGCGGATCCTACGAGCAGTACTTC
TRBD1	.	TRBV18	TRBJ2-1	CASLDLTGTYNEQFF	TGTGCCAGCTTAGACCTGACAGGGACCTATAATGAGCAGTTCTTC
.	.	TRBV28	TRBJ1-1	CATSRGITEAFF	TGTGCCACCAGCAGGGGAATCACTGAAGCTTTCTTT
.	.	TRBV21-1	TRBJ2-5	CASSTSQQETQYF	TGTGCCAGCAGCACGTCACAGCAAGAGACCCAGTACTTC
.	.	TRBV15	TRBJ1-5	CATSRPGRPQHF	TGTGCCACCAGCAGACCAGGGCGGCCCCAGCATTTT